This entry is about one T cell receptor (beta chain). This entry is derived from a study of blood T cell repertoires in COVID-19. Study at large: In each case, the material was cDNA or gDNA derived from T cells, B-cell-depleted T cells, or PBMCs.

In the original workflow: It was from reference gene primer amplification that nucleated cell counts were estimated. TCRdb's copy holds only in-frame clones and misses some; the assay was immunoSEQ multiplex PCR. V and J calls and clone size follow that table, whereas D and trimming were derived from the DNA. Of about 240,000 clones in the sample, approximately 86% are singletons; the top ten hold 2% to 3%. Adults between about 18 and 89 years of age took part from 24 US areas. With 5 bases clipped from V and 7 bases from J, the junction kept 5 bases outside the gene matches. The length of the CDR3 is 12 residues. CDR1 and CDR2 (germline): MNHEY, SMNVEV (reference sequence).

Input material: PBMCs or T cells enriched from blood (not recorded which). The clonotype comes from a woman aged 25 to 39 with acute COVID-19. The J gene is TRBJ2-7, the V gene TRBV27, with 7 bases matching TRBD1. The CDR3 sequence: CASSTTGWEQYF. The CDR3 bases are TGTGCCAGCAGTACGACAGGGTGGGAGCAGTACTTC.